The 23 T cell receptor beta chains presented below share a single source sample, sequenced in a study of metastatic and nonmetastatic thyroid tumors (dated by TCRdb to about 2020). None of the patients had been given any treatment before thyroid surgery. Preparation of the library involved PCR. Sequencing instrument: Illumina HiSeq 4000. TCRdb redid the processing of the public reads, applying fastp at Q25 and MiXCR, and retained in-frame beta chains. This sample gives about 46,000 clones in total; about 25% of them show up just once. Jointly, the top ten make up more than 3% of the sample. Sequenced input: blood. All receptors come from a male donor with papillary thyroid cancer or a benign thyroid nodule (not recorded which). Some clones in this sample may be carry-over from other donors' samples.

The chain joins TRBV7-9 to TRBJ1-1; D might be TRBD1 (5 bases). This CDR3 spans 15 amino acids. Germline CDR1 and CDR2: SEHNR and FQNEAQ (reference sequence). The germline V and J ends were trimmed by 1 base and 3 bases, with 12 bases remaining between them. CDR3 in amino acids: CASSLVAGSHTEAFF. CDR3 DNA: TGTGCCAGCAGCTTAGTTGCAGGGAGCCACACTGAAGCTTTCTTT.

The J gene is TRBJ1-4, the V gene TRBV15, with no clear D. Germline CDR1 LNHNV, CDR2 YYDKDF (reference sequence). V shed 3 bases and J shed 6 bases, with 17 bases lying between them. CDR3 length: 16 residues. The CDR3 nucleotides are TGTGCCACCAGCAGGGAACATCGTCCAGTTTATGAAAAACTGTTTTTT. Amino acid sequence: CATSREHRPVYEKLFF. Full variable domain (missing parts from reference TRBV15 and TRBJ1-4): DAMVIQNPRYQVTQFGKPVTLSCSQTLNHNVMYWYQQKSSQAPKLLFHYYDKDFNNEADTPDNFQSRRPNTSFCFLDIRSPGLGDTAMYLCATSREHRPVYEKLFFGSGTQLSVL.

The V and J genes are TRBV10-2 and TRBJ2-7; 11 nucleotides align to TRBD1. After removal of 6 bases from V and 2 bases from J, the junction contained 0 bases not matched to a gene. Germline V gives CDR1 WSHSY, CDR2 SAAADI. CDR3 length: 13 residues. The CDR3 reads CASRDRGPYEQYF. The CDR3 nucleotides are TGCGCCAGCAGGGACAGGGGGCCCTACGAGCAGTACTTC.

The CDR3 nucleotides are TGTGCCAGCAGCTCAGTGGGTAGCAGGGGGGAGACCCAGTACTTC. Its translation is CASSSVGSRGETQYF. The V gene is TRBV12-3 or TRBV12-4, the J gene TRBJ2-5, with 7 positions matching TRBD1. Unmatched junction bases numbered 12, after V lost 6 bases and J lost 5 bases. This CDR3 region has 15 residues.

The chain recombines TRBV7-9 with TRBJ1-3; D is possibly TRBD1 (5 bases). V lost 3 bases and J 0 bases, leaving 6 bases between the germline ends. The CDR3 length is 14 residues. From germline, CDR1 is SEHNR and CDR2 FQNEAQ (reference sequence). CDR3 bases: TGTGCCAGCAGCTTTCAGGGCTCTGGAAACACCATATATTTT. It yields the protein CASSFQGSGNTIYF.

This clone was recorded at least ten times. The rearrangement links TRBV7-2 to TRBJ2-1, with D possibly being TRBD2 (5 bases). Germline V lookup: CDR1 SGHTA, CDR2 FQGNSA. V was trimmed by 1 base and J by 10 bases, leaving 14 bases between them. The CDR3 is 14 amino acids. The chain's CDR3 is CASSLGPAPGEQFF. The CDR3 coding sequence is TGTGCCAGCAGCTTAGGTCCAGCCCCGGGGGAGCAGTTCTTC.

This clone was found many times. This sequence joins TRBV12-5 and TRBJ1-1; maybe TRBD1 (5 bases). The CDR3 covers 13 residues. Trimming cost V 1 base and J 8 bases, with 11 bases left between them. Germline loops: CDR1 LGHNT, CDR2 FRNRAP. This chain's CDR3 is CASGLAPHREAFF. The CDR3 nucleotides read TGTGCTAGTGGTTTGGCCCCTCACAGGGAAGCTTTCTTT.

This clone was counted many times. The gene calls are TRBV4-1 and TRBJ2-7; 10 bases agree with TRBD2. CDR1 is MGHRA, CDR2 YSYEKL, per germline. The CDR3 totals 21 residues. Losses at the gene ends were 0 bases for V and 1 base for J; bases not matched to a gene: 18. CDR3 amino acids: CASSQDSVLAGEVGGSYEQYF. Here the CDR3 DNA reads TGCGCCAGCAGCCAAGATAGTGTCCTAGCGGGAGAGGTAGGGGGATCCTACGAGCAGTACTTC.

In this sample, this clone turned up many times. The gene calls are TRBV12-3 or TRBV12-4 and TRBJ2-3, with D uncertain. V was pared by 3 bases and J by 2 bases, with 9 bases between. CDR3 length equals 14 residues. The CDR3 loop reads CASSFRQNTDTQYF. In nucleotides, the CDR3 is TGTGCCAGCAGTTTTAGGCAGAACACAGATACGCAGTATTTT.

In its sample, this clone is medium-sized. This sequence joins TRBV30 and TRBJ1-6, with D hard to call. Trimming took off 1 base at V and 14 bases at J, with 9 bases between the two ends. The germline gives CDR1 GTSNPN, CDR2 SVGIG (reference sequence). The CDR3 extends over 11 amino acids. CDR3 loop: CAWSAGITLHF. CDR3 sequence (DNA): TGTGCCTGGAGTGCCGGTATCACCCTCCACTTT.

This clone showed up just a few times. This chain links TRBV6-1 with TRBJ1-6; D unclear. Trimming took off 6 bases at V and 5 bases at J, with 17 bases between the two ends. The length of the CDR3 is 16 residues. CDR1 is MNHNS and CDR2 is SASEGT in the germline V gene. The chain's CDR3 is CASSRHRRENNSPLHF. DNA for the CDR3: TGTGCCAGCAGCCGGCACCGCAGAGAGAATAATTCACCCCTCCACTTT.

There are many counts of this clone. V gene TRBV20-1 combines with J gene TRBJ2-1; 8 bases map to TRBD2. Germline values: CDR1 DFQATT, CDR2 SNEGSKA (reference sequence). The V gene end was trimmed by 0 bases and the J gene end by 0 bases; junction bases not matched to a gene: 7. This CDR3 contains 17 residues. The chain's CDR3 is CSARDLTSVSSYNEQFF. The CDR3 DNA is TGCAGTGCTAGAGATCTGACTAGCGTTAGCTCCTACAATGAGCAGTTCTTC.

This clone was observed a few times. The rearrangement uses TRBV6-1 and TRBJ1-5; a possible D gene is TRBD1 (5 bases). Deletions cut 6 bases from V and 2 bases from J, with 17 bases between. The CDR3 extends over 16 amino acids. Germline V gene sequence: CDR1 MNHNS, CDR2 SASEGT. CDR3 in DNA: TGTGCCAGCAGCGAGTCGGGGGGTTTAGGCAATCAGCCCCAGCATTTT. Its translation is CASSESGGLGNQPQHF.

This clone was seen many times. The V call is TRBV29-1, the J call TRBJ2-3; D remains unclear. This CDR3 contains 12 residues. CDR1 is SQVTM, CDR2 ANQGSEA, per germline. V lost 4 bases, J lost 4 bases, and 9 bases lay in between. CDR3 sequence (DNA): TGCAGCGTTGTCCAGCTGGCAGATACGCAGTATTTT. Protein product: CSVVQLADTQYF.

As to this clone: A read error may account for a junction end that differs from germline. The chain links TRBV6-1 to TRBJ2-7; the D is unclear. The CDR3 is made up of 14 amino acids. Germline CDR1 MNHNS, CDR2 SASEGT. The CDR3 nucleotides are TGTGCCAGTAGTGTCGTCGCTAGCTCCTACGAGCAGTACTTC. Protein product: CASSVVASSYEQYF.

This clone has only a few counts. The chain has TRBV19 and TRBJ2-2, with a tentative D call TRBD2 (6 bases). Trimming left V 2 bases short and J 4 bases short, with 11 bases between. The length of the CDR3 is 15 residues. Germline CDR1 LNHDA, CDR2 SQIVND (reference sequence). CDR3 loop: CASSISTRSTGELFF. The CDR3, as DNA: TGTGCCAGTAGTATATCGACTAGGAGCACCGGGGAGCTGTTTTTT.

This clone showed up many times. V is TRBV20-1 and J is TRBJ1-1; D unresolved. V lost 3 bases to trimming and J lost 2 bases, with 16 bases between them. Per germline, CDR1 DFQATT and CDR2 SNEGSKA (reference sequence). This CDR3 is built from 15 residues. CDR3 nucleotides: TGCAGTGCTAGTTTGGTCTCGGGGATTAACACTGAAGCTTTCTTT. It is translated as CSASLVSGINTEAFF.

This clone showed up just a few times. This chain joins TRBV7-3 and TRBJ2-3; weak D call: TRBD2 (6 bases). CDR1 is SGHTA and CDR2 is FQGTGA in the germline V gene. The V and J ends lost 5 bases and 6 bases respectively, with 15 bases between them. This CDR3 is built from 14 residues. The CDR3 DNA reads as TGTGCCAGCAGCATAGGCGGGGAGCAGGATACGCAGTATTTT. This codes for CASSIGGEQDTQYF.

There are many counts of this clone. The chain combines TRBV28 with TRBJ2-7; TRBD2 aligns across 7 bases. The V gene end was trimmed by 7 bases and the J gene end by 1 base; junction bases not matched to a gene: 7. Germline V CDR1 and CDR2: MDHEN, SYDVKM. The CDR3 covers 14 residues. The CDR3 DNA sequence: TGTGCCAGCATCCGGGGGGTGGGGTCCTACGAGCAGTACTTC. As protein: CASIRGVGSYEQYF.

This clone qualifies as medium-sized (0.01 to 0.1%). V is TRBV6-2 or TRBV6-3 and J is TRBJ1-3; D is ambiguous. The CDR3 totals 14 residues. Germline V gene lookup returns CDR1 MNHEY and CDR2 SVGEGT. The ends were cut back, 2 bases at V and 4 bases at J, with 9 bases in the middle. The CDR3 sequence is CASSYEVGGNTIYF. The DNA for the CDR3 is TGTGCCAGCAGTTACGAAGTCGGAGGAAACACCATATATTTT.

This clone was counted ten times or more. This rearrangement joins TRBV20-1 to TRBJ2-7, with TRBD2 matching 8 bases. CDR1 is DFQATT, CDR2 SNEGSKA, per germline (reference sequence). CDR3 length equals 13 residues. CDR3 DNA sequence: TGCAGCTTTACCGGGACTAGTTCCTACGAGCAGTACTTC. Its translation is CSFTGTSSYEQYF.

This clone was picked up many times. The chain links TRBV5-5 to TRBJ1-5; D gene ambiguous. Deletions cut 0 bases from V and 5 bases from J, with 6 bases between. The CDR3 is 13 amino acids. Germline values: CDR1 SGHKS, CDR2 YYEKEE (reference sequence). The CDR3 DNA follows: TGTGCCAGCAGCTTGGGAAGGGATCAGCCCCAGCATTTT. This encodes CASSLGRDQPQHF.

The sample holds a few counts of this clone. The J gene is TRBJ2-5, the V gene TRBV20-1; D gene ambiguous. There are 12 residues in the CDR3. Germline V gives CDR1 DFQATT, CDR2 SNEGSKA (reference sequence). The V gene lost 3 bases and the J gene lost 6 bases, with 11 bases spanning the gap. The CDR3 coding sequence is TGCAGTGCTAGTAATCTTGTCAAGACCCAGTACTTC. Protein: CSASNLVKTQYF.